This TCR beta chain was profiled in a study of T cell responses to AZD1222 COVID-19 vaccine. As for the study in general: Both about-4-week and about-12-week second-dose recipients were combined.

Regarding the study as a whole: Researchers report vaccine-associated CD4 TCRs spanning spike, with dominance at 160-218 and 743-854.

This clone has just one count. The antigen remains unidentified. Looked up from germline, CDR1 is SGHTA and CDR2 is FQGNSA. The ends lost 5 bases at V and 2 bases at J; junction bases unmatched: 3. CDR3 length equals 15 residues. Clones were read by immunoSEQ multiplex PCR, and TCRdb kept only the in-frame ones, dropping some. Of about 82,000 clones detected, 85% to 95% appear once; the ten largest clones hold roughly 5.6%. Sequencing used peripheral blood, obtained on day 0 of AZD1222 vaccination. The receptor was isolated from an adult in good health. The V gene is TRBV7-2, the J gene TRBJ2-7; 13 bases agree with TRBD2. This chain's CDR3 is CASSPGTSGAYEQYF. The CDR3 DNA follows: TGTGCCAGCAGCCCAGGGACTAGCGGGGCCTACGAGCAGTACTTC.